The rows below give T cell receptor beta chains drawn from one sample of a study of CD8+ T cells in alopecia areata. Method: immunoSEQ multiplex PCR; TCRdb's copy keeps in-frame clones and lacks some. This table has 150,000 or so clones, approximately 60% appearing once. Source material: CD4+ T cells sorted from blood. These receptor sequences come from a human donor in good health. Both conserved end residues are part of each CDR3. D genes are given only for firm matches. Size is stated for part of the rows, as once, few or many counts, or as a class when the clone is expanded.

d_gene: TRBD1; v_gene: TRBV5-1; j_gene: TRBJ2-7; abundance: -; CDR3aa: CASSQTPGQAYEQYF; CDR3nt: TGCGCCAGCAGCCAAACCCCGGGACAGGCCTACGAGCAGTACTTC
d_gene: -; v_gene: TRBV2; j_gene: TRBJ2-1; abundance: -; CDR3aa: CASSAQVGEQFF; CDR3nt: TGTGCCAGCAGCGCACAGGTTGGTGAGCAGTTCTTC
d_gene: -; v_gene: TRBV11-1; j_gene: TRBJ2-1; abundance: -; CDR3aa: CASSLLGGSSGNEQFF; CDR3nt: TGTGCCAGCAGCTTACTTGGGGGGTCATCCGGTAATGAGCAGTTCTTC
d_gene: -; v_gene: TRBV10-3; j_gene: TRBJ1-2; abundance: -; CDR3aa: CAISDRQVSNYGYTF; CDR3nt: TGTGCCATCAGTGACCGGCAAGTGTCTAACTATGGCTACACCTTC
d_gene: -; v_gene: TRBV30; j_gene: TRBJ1-5; abundance: few; CDR3aa: CAWSARQNQPQHF; CDR3nt: TGTGCCTGGAGTGCGAGACAGAATCAGCCCCAGCATTTT
d_gene: -; v_gene: TRBV15; j_gene: TRBJ2-7; abundance: -; CDR3aa: CATSRPGYLIQVGYEQYF; CDR3nt: TGTGCCACCAGCAGACCCGGGTATCTCATACAGGTTGGTTACGAGCAGTACTTC
d_gene: TRBD2; v_gene: TRBV29-1; j_gene: TRBJ2-1; abundance: few; CDR3aa: CSALGLAGHNEQFF; CDR3nt: TGCAGCGCACTGGGACTAGCGGGTCACAATGAGCAGTTCTTC
d_gene: -; v_gene: TRBV5-4; j_gene: TRBJ1-2; abundance: -; CDR3aa: CASSLAAAYGYTF; CDR3nt: TGTGCCAGCAGCTTGGCCGCAGCCTATGGCTACACCTTC
d_gene: -; v_gene: TRBV19; j_gene: TRBJ1-2; abundance: -; CDR3aa: CASSDQLSYGYTF; CDR3nt: TGTGCCAGTAGTGATCAGCTTTCCTATGGCTACACCTTC
d_gene: -; v_gene: TRBV29-1; j_gene: TRBJ2-7; abundance: -; CDR3aa: CSVGRQGSNEQYF; CDR3nt: TGCAGCGTTGGACGGCAGGGGTCCAACGAGCAGTACTTC
d_gene: TRBD1; v_gene: TRBV29-1; j_gene: TRBJ1-1; abundance: -; CDR3aa: CSARQGMNTEAFF; CDR3nt: TGCAGCGCCCGACAGGGTATGAACACTGAAGCTTTCTTT
d_gene: TRBD2; v_gene: TRBV7-2; j_gene: TRBJ2-5; abundance: -; CDR3aa: CASSLNKRGETQYF; CDR3nt: TGTGCCAGCAGCTTAAATAAGCGGGGTGAGACCCAGTACTTC
d_gene: -; v_gene: TRBV18; j_gene: TRBJ1-1; abundance: -; CDR3aa: CASSPLQNTEAFF; CDR3nt: TGTGCCAGCTCACCACTACAGAACACTGAAGCTTTCTTT
d_gene: -; v_gene: TRBV6-5; j_gene: TRBJ2-5; abundance: -; CDR3aa: CASSYLRGYTLETQYF; CDR3nt: TGTGCCAGCAGTTACCTTAGGGGATATACGTTGGAGACCCAGTACTTC
d_gene: -; v_gene: TRBV7-2; j_gene: TRBJ2-5; abundance: -; CDR3aa: CASSLTGLQETQYF; CDR3nt: TGTGCCAGCAGCTTAACGGGATTACAAGAGACCCAGTACTTC
d_gene: -; v_gene: TRBV28; j_gene: TRBJ2-7; abundance: few; CDR3aa: CASRLDVRYEQYF; CDR3nt: TGTGCCAGCAGACTGGATGTCCGCTACGAGCAGTACTTC
d_gene: -; v_gene: TRBV20-1; j_gene: TRBJ2-7; abundance: -; CDR3aa: CSARPRNEQYF; CDR3nt: TGCAGTGCTAGGCCTCGTAACGAGCAGTACTTC
d_gene: TRBD1; v_gene: TRBV29-1; j_gene: TRBJ2-2; abundance: -; CDR3aa: CSVGQGHTGELFF; CDR3nt: TGCAGCGTGGGACAGGGGCACACCGGGGAGCTGTTTTTT